These T cell receptor beta chains were read from a single sample in a study of shared clonotypes between healthy human individuals. Some clones are missing from TCRdb's copy, which holds only in-frame ones; the method was immunoSEQ multiplex PCR. This sample has 2 million to 2.5 million clones, with nearly 97% found just once. The sequencing input was naive CD4+ T cells sorted from blood. The receptors were gathered from a man aged 18-30 years in good health. Each CDR3 is given with its conserved first and last residue. A D gene is named only where the DNA matches it firmly. The listing skips clone size in some rows; elsewhere it reads once, few, many or a size class.

TRBV9,TRBJ2-7,-,TRBD2,CASSVASGSMYEQYF,TGTGCCAGCAGCGTGGCTAGCGGGAGTATGTACGAGCAGTACTTC
TRBV25-1,TRBJ1-2,-,-,CASSDSGFANYGYTF,TGTGCCAGCAGTGATTCGGGGTTCGCGAACTATGGCTACACCTTC
TRBV4-1,TRBJ2-1,-,-,CASSQVQGTQFF,TGCGCCAGCAGCCAAGTACAGGGAACGCAGTTCTTC
TRBV6-5,TRBJ1-6,-,-,CASSYTGTNSPLHF,TGTGCCAGCAGTTATACAGGGACCAATTCACCCCTCCACTTT
TRBV5-1,TRBJ2-5,-,-,CASSLASGYAGETQYF,TGCGCCAGCAGCTTGGCCTCAGGGTATGCGGGGGAGACCCAGTACTTC
TRBV28,TRBJ1-1,-,-,CASSRFKEAFF,TGTGCCAGCAGCCGCTTCAAGGAAGCTTTCTTT
TRBV21-1,TRBJ1-4,-,-,CASSKRSGAFREKLFF,TGTGCCAGCAGCAAAAGGTCCGGGGCCTTTAGGGAAAAACTGTTTTTT
TRBV5-1,TRBJ1-5,once,TRBD1,CASSSGTGEGQPQHF,TGCGCCAGCAGCTCTGGGACAGGCGAAGGACAGCCCCAGCATTTT
TRBV14,TRBJ2-5,once,-,CASSQGGSQETQYF,TGTGCCAGCAGCCAAGGTGGTTCCCAAGAGACCCAGTACTTC
TRBV4-1,TRBJ2-3,-,-,CASSLSWTGGDTQYF,TGCGCCAGCAGCCTATCTTGGACTGGTGGGGATACGCAGTATTTT
TRBV7-9,TRBJ1-1,-,-,CASSLDEGTEAFF,TGTGCCAGCAGCTTAGATGAAGGAACTGAAGCTTTCTTT
TRBV10-3,TRBJ2-1,-,-,CAITPSAGRYNEQFF,TGTGCCATCACCCCCTCGGCGGGACGTTACAATGAGCAGTTCTTC
TRBV4-1,TRBJ1-5,-,TRBD1,CASSLEGQGASNQPQHF,TGCGCCAGCAGCCTAGAGGGACAGGGGGCGAGCAATCAGCCCCAGCATTTT
TRBV7-9,TRBJ1-2,-,-,CASTDEGGYTF,TGTGCCAGCACCGATGAGGGTGGCTACACCTTC
TRBV19,TRBJ2-7,once,TRBD1,CASSIRQGSYEQYF,TGTGCCAGTAGTATTAGACAGGGGAGCTACGAGCAGTACTTC